The source of this TCR beta chain is a study of a mutant IDH1 vaccine in newly diagnosed glioma. Study overall: Patients were given eight vaccinations, scheduled in weeks 1, 3, 5, 7, 11, 15, 19 and 23. Vaccinations were initiated 4-6 weeks following radiotherapy alone, or were given together with temozolomide cycles. Before enrollment, patients got radiotherapy alone, temozolomide alone, or mostly the combination.

Time point of the sample: week 5, during vaccination. Every vaccination contained 300 ug of the mutant IDH1 20-mer peptide and was paired with topical imiquimod. Donors had new IDH1-mutant astrocytomas of WHO grade 3 or 4 (ATRX-lost). Sequenced by immunoSEQ multiplex PCR; TCRdb stores in-frame clones only, minus some. The sample lists over 35,000 clones, approximately 90% occurring once. A word on this clone: The antigen is unknown.

The V gene's germline CDR1 is SGHRS and CDR2 YFSETQ. V was clipped by 4 bases and J by 6 bases, with 32 bases between them. The CDR3 length is 20 residues. V usage is TRBV5-1 and J usage is TRBJ2-4; D perhaps matches TRBD1 (7 bases). The TCR originated in a man between 45 and 60 years old with glioma. The sample here was PBMCs, taken from a glioma patient whose treatment included an IDH1 peptide vaccine. CDR3 protein: CASSTAGGLTGSPFRNIQYF. CDR3 nucleotides: TGCGCCAGCAGCACCGCAGGGGGACTCACTGGGAGCCCTTTTAGAAACATTCAGTACTTC.